This TCR beta chain appears in the sequencing data of a study of T cells in Graves' hyperthyroidism and ophthalmopathy. CDR3 size: 15 residues. V was clipped by 2 bases and J by 4 bases, with 13 bases between them. The V gene's germline CDR1 is PRHDT and CDR2 FYEKMQ (reference sequence). RNA transcripts served as the template for amplifying TCR beta CDR3 regions. First-round RT-PCR with HTBI primers amplified the TCR CDR3 region. TCRdb analysed the multiplex PCR reads with MiXCR anew, one entry per CDR3 protein. The sample has roughly 740,000 distinct CDR3 sequences, roughly 17% seen once; the top ten hold under 10%. This clonotype was seen only once. Patients were excluded for uncontrolled infection, other autoimmune disease, pregnancy or lactation.

V usage is TRBV13 and J usage is TRBJ2-3; D is uncertain. Sequenced: blood. The origin of this receptor is a man aged 18 to 29 with Graves' hyperthyroidism. CDR3 sequence reads: CASSLPSTPPDTQYF. For the CDR3, the DNA is TGTGCCAGCAGCTTACCGTCAACTCCCCCAGATACGCAGTATTTT.